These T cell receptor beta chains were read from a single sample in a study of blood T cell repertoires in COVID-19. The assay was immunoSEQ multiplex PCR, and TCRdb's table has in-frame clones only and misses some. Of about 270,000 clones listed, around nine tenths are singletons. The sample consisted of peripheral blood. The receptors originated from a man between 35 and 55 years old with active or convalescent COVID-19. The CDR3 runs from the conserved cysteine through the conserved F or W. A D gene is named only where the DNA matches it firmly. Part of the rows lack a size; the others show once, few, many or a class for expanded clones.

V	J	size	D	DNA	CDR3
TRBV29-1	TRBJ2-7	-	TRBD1	TGCAGCGTTACCGGGACAGCCATCTACGAGCAGTACTTC	CSVTGTAIYEQYF
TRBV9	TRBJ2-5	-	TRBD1	TGTGCCAGCAGCGCCCACGGGACAGGGGCTCGAGAGACCCAGTACTTC	CASSAHGTGARETQYF
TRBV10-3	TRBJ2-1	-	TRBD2	TGTGCCATCAGTAAAATAGCGGGGGCCTCCTACAATGAGCAGTTCTTC	CAISKIAGASYNEQFF
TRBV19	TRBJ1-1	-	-	TGTGCCAGTAGTCCATACAGAGAGCGGGTGAACACTGAAGCTTTCTTT	CASSPYRERVNTEAFF
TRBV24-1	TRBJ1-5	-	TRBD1	TGTGCCACCAGTGACTCCGGGACAGGGGATAATCAGCCCCAGCATTTT	CATSDSGTGDNQPQHF
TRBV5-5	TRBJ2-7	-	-	TGTGCCAGCAGCTGGGACATCTTCTACGAGCAGTACTTC	CASSWDIFYEQYF
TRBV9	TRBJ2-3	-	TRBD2	TGTGCCAGCAGCGTAGTGCCTAGCGGCCACACAGATACGCAGTATTTT	CASSVVPSGHTDTQYF
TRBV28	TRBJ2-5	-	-	TGTGCCAGCAGAATTCGGGACACCCCCTCTGGGGAGACCCAGTACTTC	CASRIRDTPSGETQYF
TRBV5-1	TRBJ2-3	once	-	TGCGCCAGCAGCTTGGCCGTGGTTGGGGGGAGCACAGATACGCAGTATTTT	CASSLAVVGGSTDTQYF
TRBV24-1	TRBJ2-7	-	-	TGTGCCACCGGAGCACCGATTAACTCCTACGAGCAGTACTTC	CATGAPINSYEQYF
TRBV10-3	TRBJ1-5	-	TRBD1	TGTGCCATCAGTGAACTCGGGACAGGGCGTCAACAGCCCCAGCATTTT	CAISELGTGRQQPQHF
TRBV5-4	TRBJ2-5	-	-	TGTGCCAGCGTACAAGAGACCCAGTACTTC	CASVQETQYF
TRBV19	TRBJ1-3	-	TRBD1	TGTGCCAGTAGTTTCGAGGGGGCTTACGGAAACACCATATATTTT	CASSFEGAYGNTIYF
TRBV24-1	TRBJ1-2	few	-	TGTGCCACCTTTGATACGGGAGGGGGTGGCTACACCTTC	CATFDTGGGGYTF